Sequencing of this TCR beta chain was carried out in a study of T cell repertoires in ileal Crohn's disease. Assay: immunoSEQ multiplex PCR; the TCRdb copy retains only in-frame clones and omits some. Of about 5,400 clones in the sample, roughly 87% were seen once. Time point denoted: inflamed ileum from the surgical specimen. Comments on this clone: The antigen is not known.

Study-level results: Active smokers at surgery had more clonal expansions than non-smokers.

Germline loops: CDR1 LNHDA, CDR2 SQIVND (reference sequence). The length of the CDR3 is 13 residues. V was clipped by 5 bases and J by 8 bases; unmatched bases: 5. The origin of this receptor is an adult with Crohn's disease. Sequencing was done on a sample of ileal tissue. The chain has TRBV19 and TRBJ1-5, with 8 bases fitting TRBD1. CDR3 residues: CASSGQGIKPQHF. The CDR3 DNA follows: TGTGCCAGTAGTGGACAGGGAATCAAGCCCCAGCATTTT.